The 6 T cell receptor beta chains below all came from one sample that was sequenced in a study of blood T cells in healthy people across ages. For the second PCR, which ran for 7 to 11 cycles, a sample-barcoded 5' primer and a J-beta primer mix were used. TCRdb fed the 5' RACE reads into MiXCR, producing one record per CDR3 protein. The repertoire holds about 670,000 distinct CDR3 sequences, with roughly half as singletons. The material sequenced was blood. Receptors originate from a woman of 80 years or more in good health.

V gene TRBV20-1 combines with J gene TRBJ2-1; TRBD2 is a possible D gene (6 bases). Germline V gene data show CDR1 as DFQATT and CDR2 as SNEGSKA (reference sequence). The CDR3 consists of 15 residues. Deletions cut 1 base from V and 0 bases from J, with 10 bases between. CDR3 nucleotides: TGCAGTGCTAGAGTACGGGGGAGCTCCTACAATGAGCAGTTCTTC. This sequence encodes CSARVRGSSYNEQFF.

To note about this clonotype: Since a much larger clone is just one base distant, this may be a read error. The chain joins TRBV29-1 to TRBJ2-4; the match to TRBD1 covers 7 bases. The J call may be mistaken, given a closer DNA end match to TRBJ2-7. Germline V gene data show CDR1 as SQVTM and CDR2 as ANQGSEA. This CDR3 has 11 amino acids. CDR3 DNA: TGCAGCGGTGGGACAGATTACGAGCAGTACTTC. Residues: CSGGTDYEQYF.

This rearrangement joins TRBV4-3 to TRBJ2-3; D may be TRBD1 or TRBD2 (6 bases each). V lost 0 bases to trimming and J lost 8 bases, with 15 bases between them. CDR1 is LGHNA and CDR2 is YSLEER in the germline V gene. The CDR3 has 15 amino acids. In DNA, the CDR3 is TGCGCCAGCAGCCAAGAAGGAGGGGGGCCGGGTACGCAGTATTTT. Translation gives CASSQEGGGPGTQYF.

For the CDR3, the DNA is TGTGCCAGCAGCCCGACTAGCTTATCCTACAATGAGCAGTTCTTC. Translation: CASSPTSLSYNEQFF. The rearrangement uses TRBV14 and TRBJ2-1; 7 nucleotides line up with TRBD2. From germline, CDR1 is SGHDN and CDR2 FVKESK. The CDR3 has 15 amino acids. V trimming: 4 bases; J trimming: 1 base; junction bases outside the gene matches: 4.

The chain is built from TRBV5-5 and TRBJ2-1; D gene unclear. V was trimmed by 0 bases and J by 5 bases, leaving 6 bases between them. Germline values: CDR1 SGHKS, CDR2 YYEKEE (reference sequence). This CDR3 is built from 13 residues. Here the CDR3 DNA reads TGTGCCAGCAGCTTGGAGGCTCACAATGAGCAGTTCTTC. The encoded protein is CASSLEAHNEQFF.

J is TRBJ2-7 and V is TRBV11-2, with 11 bases lining up with TRBD2. CDR1 and CDR2 from the germline V gene are SGHAT and FQNNGV. The CDR3 has 19 amino acids. V gave up 2 bases and J gave up 3 bases; unmatched junction bases: 15. As DNA, the CDR3 is TGTGCCAGCAGCTTACTACCTGGCCTAGCGGGGGGCGTCGTCTACGAGCAGTACTTC. Its translation: CASSLLPGLAGGVVYEQYF.